The 8 T cell receptor beta chains below come from one sample, sequenced in a study of blood T cell repertoires in COVID-19. TCRdb keeps only in-frame clones here, not all; method: immunoSEQ multiplex PCR. Among 250,000 to 350,000 clones, 70% to 90% were seen once, and the ten largest hold over 5%. Sequencing was carried out using peripheral blood. The receptor set was obtained from a woman aged 45-60 years with COVID-19, enrolled during active disease.

The J gene is TRBJ2-5, the V gene TRBV10-1, with 13 nucleotides matching TRBD2. The CDR3 length is 18 residues. The V gene's germline CDR1 is WNHNN and CDR2 SYGVQD (reference sequence). V lost 4 bases, J lost 4 bases, and 12 bases stayed unmatched. CDR3 coding DNA: TGCGCCAGCAGTGTTGGGACTAGCGGGACTCCCATGAGAGAGACCCAGTACTTC. It codes for CASSVGTSGTPMRETQYF.

The rearrangement joins TRBV19 to TRBJ2-1; 9 positions agree with TRBD2. The CDR3 sequence is 16 residues long. The trim removed 6 bases at V and 4 bases at J, leaving 10 bases unmatched. The germline V gene has CDR1 LNHDA and CDR2 SQIVND (reference sequence). The CDR3 nucleotides read TGTGCCAGTAGCCGGGGGCCTAGCGGGAATTACAATGAGCAGTTCTTC. It is translated as CASSRGPSGNYNEQFF.

The genes are TRBV11-3 and TRBJ2-7; 7 positions agree with TRBD1. The CDR3 is 16 amino acids. V lost 2 bases to trimming and J lost 4 bases; unmatched junction nucleotides: 11. CDR1 and CDR2 from the germline V gene are SGHNT and YENEEA. CDR3 in DNA: TGTGCCAGCAGCTTAATCAACGTCGGGACAGTATACGAGCAGTACTTC. Protein: CASSLINVGTVYEQYF.

This chain links TRBV7-8 with TRBJ2-7; 7 bases are a match to TRBD1. Germline V gives CDR1 SGHVS, CDR2 FQNEAQ. Trimming cost V 5 bases and J 3 bases; bases outside gene matches: 4. The CDR3 has 13 residues. The CDR3 loop is CASSHGTDYEQYF. The CDR3 DNA sequence: TGTGCCAGCAGCCATGGGACAGACTACGAGCAGTACTTC.

The chain carries TRBV3-1 (or the pseudogene TRBV3-2) and TRBJ2-7, with a possible D match to TRBD2 (5 bases). The CDR3 spans 14 residues. The germline gives CDR1 LGHDT, CDR2 YNNKEL (reference sequence). Trimming cost V 4 bases and J 5 bases, with 15 bases left between them. DNA of the CDR3: TGTGCCAGCAGCCTAAGGGTAAAGGGAGACGAGCAGTACTTC. This translates into CASSLRVKGDEQYF.

The V gene is TRBV18, the J gene TRBJ1-4, with D maybe TRBD1 (6 bases). The CDR3 runs to 13 residues. CDR1 and CDR2 from the germline V gene are KGHSH and LQKENI. V lost 11 bases, J lost 0 bases, and 10 bases lay in between. CDR3 DNA sequence: TGTGCCGGACAGCCTGCAACTAATGAAAAACTGTTTTTT. Its protein is CAGQPATNEKLFF. Variable domain in full (rest from reference TRBV18 and TRBJ1-4): NAGVMQNPRHLVRRRGQEARLRCSPMKGHSHVYWYRQLPEEGLKFMVYLQKENIIDESGMPKERFSAEFPKEGPSILRIQQVVRGDSAAYFCAGQPATNEKLFFGSGTQLSVL.

V gene TRBV4-2 combines with J gene TRBJ2-7, with D possibly TRBD1 on 5 matching bases. The ends were cut back, 0 bases at V and 2 bases at J, with 11 bases in the middle. This CDR3 comprises 15 residues. Germline V gives CDR1 LGHNA, CDR2 YNFKEQ. The CDR3 sequence: CASSQEKTVAYEQYF. The CDR3 DNA follows: TGTGCCAGCAGCCAAGAAAAGACAGTCGCCTACGAGCAGTACTTC.

The chain carries TRBV10-1 and TRBJ2-5; 7 nucleotides agree with TRBD1. There are 14 residues in the CDR3. Unmatched junction bases numbered 5, after V lost 4 bases and J lost 3 bases. The germline V gene encodes CDR1 WNHNN and CDR2 SYGVQD (reference sequence). CDR3 DNA sequence: TGCGCCAGCAGTGGAACCGGGACAGAAGAGACCCAGTACTTC. It yields the protein CASSGTGTEETQYF.